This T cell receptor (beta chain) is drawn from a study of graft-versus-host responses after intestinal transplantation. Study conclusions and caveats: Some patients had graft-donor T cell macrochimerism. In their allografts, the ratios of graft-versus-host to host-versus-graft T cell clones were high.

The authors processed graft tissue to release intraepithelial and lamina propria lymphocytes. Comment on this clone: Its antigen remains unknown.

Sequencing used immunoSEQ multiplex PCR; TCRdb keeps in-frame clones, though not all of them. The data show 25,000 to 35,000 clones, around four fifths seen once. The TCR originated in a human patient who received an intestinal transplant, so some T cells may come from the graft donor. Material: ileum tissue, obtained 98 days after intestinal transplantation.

CDR3 bases: TGTGCCAGCAGCTACTTAGCGGGGGGGTACAATGAGCAGTTCTTC. This gives the protein CASSYLAGGYNEQFF. V gene TRBV7-2 combines with J gene TRBJ2-1; 11 bases are a match to TRBD2. The germline CDR1 and CDR2 sequences are SGHTA and FQGNSA. Trimming cost V 4 bases and J 4 bases; bases outside gene matches: 3. The CDR3 contains 15 residues.